Shown below are 20 T cell receptor beta chains from a single sample sequenced in a study of shared T cell receptors in the human thymus. Produced via immunoSEQ multiplex PCR; TCRdb's table is partial and in-frame only. There are 500,000 to 850,000 clones in the sample; about 89% occur only once, and 0.009% to 0.0095% lies in the top ten. This sample was also put to use in a study of human thymus T cells.

The sample comprised thymocytes. The receptors come from a boy in the first two years of life with a congenital heart defect.

This chain uses TRBV27 with TRBJ2-2; D unresolved. The germline CDR1 and CDR2 sequences are MNHEY and SMNVEV (reference sequence). The CDR3 totals 15 residues. The ends were cut back, 4 bases at V and 1 base at J, with 10 bases in the middle. The CDR3 DNA reads as TGTGCCAGCAGTTCTATATTGTGGAACACCGGGGAGCTGTTTTTT. It specifies CASSSILWNTGELFF.

The chain uses TRBV7-9 and TRBJ2-1, with 10 bases matching TRBD2. V lost 5 bases and J lost 7; bases outside the gene matches: 8. CDR3 length: 15 residues. Germline V gene data show CDR1 as SEHNR and CDR2 as FQNEAQ (reference sequence). CDR3 residues: CASSPSGGVGNEQFF. The CDR3 DNA follows: TGTGCCAGCAGCCCGAGCGGGGGGGTAGGTAATGAGCAGTTCTTC. Filled out from reference TRBV7-9 and TRBJ2-1, the complete variable domain reads DTGVSQNPRHKITKRGQNVTFRCDPISEHNRLYWYRQTLGQGPEFLTYFQNEAQLEKSRLLSDRFSAERPKGSFSTLEIQRTEQGDSAMYLCASSPSGGVGNEQFFGPGTRLTVL.

In nucleotides, the CDR3 is TGTGCCAGCAGTTACTCGATCGGGACAAATTCACCCCTCCACTTT. The encoded protein is CASSYSIGTNSPLHF. The V call is TRBV6-5, the J call TRBJ1-6, with a possible D match to TRBD1 (6 bases). Trimming took 0 bases from V and 7 from J, leaving 10 bases between them. The germline gives CDR1 MNHEY, CDR2 SVGAGI. This CDR3 has 15 amino acids.

The V and J genes are TRBV5-8 and TRBJ2-3, with D unresolved. Looked up from germline, CDR1 is SGHTS and CDR2 is YDEGEE. V was shortened by 2 bases and J by 9 bases, with 4 bases between the two germline ends. The CDR3 is 10 amino acids. The CDR3 reads CASSFTTQYF. The CDR3 DNA sequence: TGTGCCAGCAGCTTTACAACGCAGTATTTT.

This clone was counted once. V gene TRBV15 combines with J gene TRBJ1-2, with TRBD1 matching 8 bases. Trimming removed 8 bases from V and 4 bases from J; junction bases left unmatched: 21. The CDR3 is 18 residues long. The germline gives CDR1 LNHNV, CDR2 YYDKDF (reference sequence). Here the CDR3 reads CATSIPPPHRQGPYGYTF. The CDR3 region has the DNA TGTGCCACCTCCATCCCCCCCCCACACAGACAGGGGCCCTATGGCTACACCTTC.

The chain uses TRBV5-6 and TRBJ2-5; tentatively, D is TRBD1 (6 bases). From germline, CDR1 is SGHDT and CDR2 YYEEEE. Trimming shortened V by 2 bases and J by 2 bases, and 22 bases separated the two germline ends. The CDR3 is made up of 18 amino acids. Written as DNA, the CDR3 is TGTGCCAGCAGCTTAAAACAGGGAATCTCAAGAGAACAAGAGACCCAGTACTTC. Its protein is CASSLKQGISREQETQYF.

The chain has TRBV30 and TRBJ1-1; 8 nucleotides line up with TRBD1. The germline CDR1 and CDR2 sequences are GTSNPN and SVGIG (reference sequence). The V and J ends lost 0 bases and 5 bases, in that order; junction bases with no gene match: 8. The CDR3 is 15 amino acids. CDR3 sequence: CAWSVGDRGGTEAFF. In DNA form, the CDR3 reads TGTGCCTGGAGTGTGGGCGACAGGGGTGGAACTGAAGCTTTCTTT. Combining the CDR3 with reference TRBV30 and TRBJ1-1 gives the whole variable domain SQTIHQWPATLVQPVGSPLSLECTVEGTSNPNLYWYRQAAGRGLQLLFYSVGIGQISSEVPQNLSASRPQDRQFILSSKKLLLSDSGFYLCAWSVGDRGGTEAFFGQGTRLTVV.

V is TRBV5-4 and J is TRBJ1-1, with 7 bases identical to TRBD1. V lost 4 bases, J lost 6 bases, and 6 bases stayed unmatched. The CDR3 has 13 amino acids. Germline lookup yields CDR1 SGHNT and CDR2 YYREEE (reference sequence). CDR3 region: CASSPPGGPEAFF. CDR3 in DNA: TGTGCCAGCAGCCCGCCAGGGGGGCCTGAAGCTTTCTTT.

V gene TRBV14 combines with J gene TRBJ2-1, with a weak D call TRBD1 (5 bases). This CDR3 is built from 15 residues. Trimming left V 0 bases short and J 5 bases short, with 11 bases between. Germline CDR1 reads SGHDN; CDR2 reads FVKESK. Here the CDR3 DNA reads TGTGCCAGCAGCCAAGACAGGGTATGGGACAATGAGCAGTTCTTC. It specifies CASSQDRVWDNEQFF.

This chain links TRBV2 with TRBJ1-2, with 7 bases lining up with TRBD1. Unmatched junction bases numbered 6, after V lost 4 bases and J lost 4 bases. CDR3 size: 14 residues. CDR1 and CDR2 from the germline V gene are SNHLY and FYNNEI. CDR3 protein: CASSADRDSYGYTF. Here the CDR3 DNA reads TGTGCCAGCAGTGCCGACCGGGACAGCTATGGCTACACCTTC.

V gene TRBV7-9 combines with J gene TRBJ2-7, with D perhaps TRBD2 (6 bases). Germline-derived CDR1 and CDR2 are SEHNR and FQNEAQ (reference sequence). Trimming shortened V by 5 bases and J by 2 bases, and 19 bases separated the two germline ends. The CDR3 consists of 16 residues. The CDR3 spells CASSHSTPGDPYEQYF. The CDR3 nucleotides read TGTGCCAGCAGCCACTCCACGCCGGGAGACCCCTACGAGCAGTACTTC.

This chain links TRBV5-4 with TRBJ1-2; D remains unclear. V lost 2 bases to trimming and J lost 6 bases, with 5 bases between them. CDR1 is SGHNT and CDR2 is YYREEE in the germline V gene (reference sequence). The CDR3 has 11 amino acids. CDR3 amino acids: CASSFGDGYTF. CDR3 bases: TGTGCCAGCAGCTTCGGGGATGGCTACACCTTC.

The rearrangement links TRBV7-9 to TRBJ1-2, with D hard to call. Germline loops: CDR1 SEHNR, CDR2 FQNEAQ (reference sequence). The CDR3 spans 13 residues. The V gene lost 1 base and the J gene lost 1 base, with 4 bases spanning the gap. Here the CDR3 DNA reads TGTGCCAGCAGCTTAGTACATAACTATGGCTACACCTTC. Protein: CASSLVHNYGYTF.

This rearrangement joins TRBV18 to TRBJ1-2; D unclear. CDR3 length: 13 amino acids. Germline V gene data show CDR1 as KGHSH and CDR2 as LQKENI. V shed 1 base and J shed 8 bases, with 11 bases lying between them. The CDR3 sequence is CASSPQGGGGYTF. In DNA form, the CDR3 reads TGTGCCAGCTCACCACAGGGCGGAGGAGGCTACACCTTC.

The chain joins TRBV4-3 to TRBJ2-1; D is unclear. V lost 0 bases to trimming and J lost 4 bases, with 7 bases between them. The CDR3 has 14 amino acids. Germline V gene data show CDR1 as LGHNA and CDR2 as YSLEER. The CDR3 nucleotides read TGCGCCAGCAGCCAAGAGGGCCTATACAATGAGCAGTTCTTC. This sequence encodes CASSQEGLYNEQFF.

This clone is a singleton in its sample. This chain links TRBV5-5 with TRBJ1-2; 9 bases are shared with TRBD1. Trimming took 3 bases from V and 5 from J; bases not matched to a gene: 5. The germline CDR1 and CDR2 sequences are SGHKS and YYEKEE (reference sequence). The CDR3 totals 14 residues. The CDR3 DNA reads TGTGCCAGCAGCTCCGGACAGGGGAGGTATGGCTACACCTTC. Translated, it gives CASSSGQGRYGYTF. Filled out from reference TRBV5-5 and TRBJ1-2, the complete variable domain reads DAGVTQSPTHLIKTRGQQVTLRCSPISGHKSVSWYQQVLGQGPQFIFQYYEKEERGRGNFPDRFSARQFPNYSSELNVNALLLGDSALYLCASSSGQGRYGYTFGSGTRLTVV.

The chain combines TRBV6-1 with TRBJ2-3; no clear D. CDR3 length equals 12 residues. Germline V gene sequence: CDR1 MNHNS, CDR2 SASEGT. V lost 6 bases and J lost 11, with 15 bases in between. The CDR3 loop is CASRETVNKQYF. The CDR3 DNA reads as TGTGCCAGCAGGGAAACGGTAAATAAGCAGTATTTT.

This clone was recorded once. The chain carries TRBV7-9 and TRBJ1-2; D is ambiguous. Trimming pared 7 bases from V and 10 bases from J, leaving 13 bases between. The CDR3 is made up of 11 amino acids. From germline, CDR1 is SEHNR and CDR2 FQNEAQ (reference sequence). The CDR3 sequence: CASTSLRSYTF. In nucleotides, the CDR3 is TGTGCCAGCACCTCACTACGCTCCTACACCTTC.

This rearrangement joins TRBV4-2 to TRBJ2-7; no clear D. V gave up 1 base and J gave up 5 bases, with 12 bases separating them. CDR1 and CDR2 (germline): LGHNA, YNFKEQ. The CDR3 covers 14 residues. The DNA of the CDR3 is TGTGCCAGCAGCCAAGCGCACCCTCCGGACGAGCAGTACTTC. This sequence encodes CASSQAHPPDEQYF.

The V gene is TRBV7-9, the J gene TRBJ2-7, with a possible D match to TRBD1 (6 bases). V shed 6 bases and J shed 1 base, with 10 bases lying between them. The CDR3 has 13 residues. Germline CDR1 reads SEHNR; CDR2 reads FQNEAQ (reference sequence). DNA of the CDR3: TGTGCCAGCAGATTGGACAGTTCCTACGAGCAGTACTTC. The encoded protein is CASRLDSSYEQYF.